Reported below is one T cell receptor beta chain. Its specificity is unknown. The sample belongs to a study of cytomegalovirus exposure and HLA in healthy donors. General study points: Some V segments could not be told apart, so they were left out, TRBV6-2 and TRBV6-3 among them. Rare TCR sequences predominated, though certain public TCRs were found in many donors. Within the data, a cluster of highly shared sequence variants was likely a sequencing artifact.

Germline assignment: CDR1 SQVTM and CDR2 ANQGSEA. Trimming stripped 4 bases from V and 3 bases from J, with 9 bases between. The CDR3 is made up of 12 amino acids. The PCR contained 60 Vbeta and 13 Jbeta primers. Some clones are missing from TCRdb's copy, which holds only in-frame ones; the method was immunoSEQ multiplex PCR. The sample lists fewer than 120,000 clones, roughly 86% occurring once. The TCR sequence derives from a man aged 40-50 years in good health and CMV-seronegative. The sequencing sample was made of PBMCs. V usage is TRBV29-1 and J usage is TRBJ2-5; D gene ambiguous. The CDR3 DNA sequence: TGCAGCGTTGTCGGTCGCGAAGAGACCCAGTACTTC. Translating gives CSVVGREETQYF.